This T cell receptor (beta chain) was sequenced in a study of beta chain features in type 1 diabetes. This clone was counted a few times. Its antigen is undetermined. Expressed TCRB transcripts were sequenced after all isolated RNA was converted to cDNA. Libraries were prepared by immunoSEQ multiplex PCR; TCRdb keeps only in-frame clonotypes and omits some of them. Of approximately 150,000 clones listed, roughly an eighth are singletons. After removal of 6 bases from V and 6 bases from J, the junction contained 6 bases not matched to a gene. The V gene's germline CDR1 is SQVTM and CDR2 ANQGSEA. This CDR3 comprises 12 residues. General study results and limits: Moderate but significant shortening of TCRB CDR3s was recorded in all four CD4+ subsets from Type 1 diabetes patients. A possible short-template PCR bias applies equally to patients and controls.

V and J are TRBV29-1 and TRBJ1-1; 8 positions agree with TRBD1. The sample was central memory CD4+ T cells from blood. This TCR came from a man younger than 35 with type 1 diabetes. In DNA form, the CDR3 reads TGCAGCGTCATAATACAGGGGGCTGAAGCTTTCTTT. It encodes CSVIIQGAEAFF.